This entry features one TCR beta chain sequence. Antigen: not known. These data are taken from a study of T cells in Graves' hyperthyroidism and ophthalmopathy. This CDR3 region has 15 residues. V was pared by 5 bases and J by 9 bases, with 16 bases of the junction left unmatched. Germline V gene lookup returns CDR1 DFQATT and CDR2 SNEGSKA (reference sequence). Study results and caveats: Also found in blood were most expanded thyroid clonotypes above 0.001.

The TCR beta CDR3 regions underwent amplification using RNA transcripts as the source. HTBI primers were the set used in a first-round RT-PCR of the TCR CDR3. In TCRdb, the multiplex PCR reads were re-called with MiXCR into one record per CDR3 protein. The sample holds 300,000 to 500,000 distinct CDR3 sequences, roughly an eighth seen once. This TCR was recovered from a man aged 45-65 years with Graves' ophthalmopathy. The chain recombines TRBV20-1 with TRBJ2-4; 7 bases fit TRBD1. Sequences were obtained from blood. The CDR3 protein is CSAARVQLSGGIQYF. The CDR3 bases are TGCAGTGCTGCCCGGGTTCAGCTTTCAGGGGGCATTCAGTACTTC.